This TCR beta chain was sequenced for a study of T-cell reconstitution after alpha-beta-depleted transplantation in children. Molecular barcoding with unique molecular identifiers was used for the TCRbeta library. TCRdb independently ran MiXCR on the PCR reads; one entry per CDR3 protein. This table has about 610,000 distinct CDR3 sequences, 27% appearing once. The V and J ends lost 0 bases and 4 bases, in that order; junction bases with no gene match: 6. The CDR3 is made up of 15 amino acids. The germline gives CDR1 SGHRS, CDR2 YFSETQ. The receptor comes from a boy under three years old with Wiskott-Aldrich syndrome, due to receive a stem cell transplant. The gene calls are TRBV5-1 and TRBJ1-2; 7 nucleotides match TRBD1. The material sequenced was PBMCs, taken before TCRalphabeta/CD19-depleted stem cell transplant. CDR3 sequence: CASSLEPGTVYGYTF. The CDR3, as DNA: TGCGCCAGCAGCTTGGAACCGGGGACAGTCTATGGCTACACCTTC.